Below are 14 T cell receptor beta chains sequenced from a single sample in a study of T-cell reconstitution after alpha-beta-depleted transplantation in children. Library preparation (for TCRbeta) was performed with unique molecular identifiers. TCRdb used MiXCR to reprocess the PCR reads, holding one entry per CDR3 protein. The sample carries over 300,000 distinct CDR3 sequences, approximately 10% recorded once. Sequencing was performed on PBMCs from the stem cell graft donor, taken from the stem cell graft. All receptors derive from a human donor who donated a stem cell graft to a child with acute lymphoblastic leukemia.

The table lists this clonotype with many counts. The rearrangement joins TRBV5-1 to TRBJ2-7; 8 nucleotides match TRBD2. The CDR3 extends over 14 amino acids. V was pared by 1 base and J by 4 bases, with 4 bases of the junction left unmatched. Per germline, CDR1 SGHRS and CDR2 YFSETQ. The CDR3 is CASSLSSGPYEQYF. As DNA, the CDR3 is TGCGCCAGCAGCTTGTCTAGCGGGCCTTACGAGCAGTACTTC.

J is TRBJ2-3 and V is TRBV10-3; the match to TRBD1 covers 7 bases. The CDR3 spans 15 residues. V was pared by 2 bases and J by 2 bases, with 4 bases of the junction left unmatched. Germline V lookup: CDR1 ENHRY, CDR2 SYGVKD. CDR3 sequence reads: CAISERGGHTDTQYF. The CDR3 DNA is TGTGCCATCAGTGAGAGAGGGGGCCACACAGATACGCAGTATTTT.

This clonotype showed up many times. CDR3 in amino acids: CASSLGGNYNEQFF. CDR3 coding DNA: TGTGCCAGCAGTTTAGGAGGGAACTATAATGAGCAGTTCTTC. The chain couples TRBV12-3 or TRBV12-4 to TRBJ2-1; TRBD2 is a possible D gene (5 bases). The length of the CDR3 is 14 residues. The ends were cut back, 1 base at V and 7 bases at J, with 11 bases in the middle.

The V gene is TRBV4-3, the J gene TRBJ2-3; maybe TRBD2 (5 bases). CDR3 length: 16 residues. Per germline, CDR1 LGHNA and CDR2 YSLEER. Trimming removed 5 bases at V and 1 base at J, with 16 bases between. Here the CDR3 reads CASSKSGASRTDTQYF. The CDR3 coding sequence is TGCGCCAGCAGCAAGAGCGGTGCTTCGCGCACAGATACGCAGTATTTT.

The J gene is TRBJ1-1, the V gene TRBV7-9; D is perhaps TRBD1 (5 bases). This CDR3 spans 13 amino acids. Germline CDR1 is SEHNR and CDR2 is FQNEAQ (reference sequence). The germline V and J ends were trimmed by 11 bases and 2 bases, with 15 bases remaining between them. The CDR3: CAVQRGVNTEAFF. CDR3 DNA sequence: TGTGCCGTTCAGCGGGGGGTAAACACTGAAGCTTTCTTT.

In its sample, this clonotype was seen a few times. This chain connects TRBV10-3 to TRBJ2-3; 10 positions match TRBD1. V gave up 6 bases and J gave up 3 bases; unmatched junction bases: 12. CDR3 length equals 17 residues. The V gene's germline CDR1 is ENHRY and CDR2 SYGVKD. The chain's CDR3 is CAISAIKTGGVTDTQYF. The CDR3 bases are TGTGCCATCAGCGCAATTAAGACAGGGGGCGTAACAGATACGCAGTATTTT.

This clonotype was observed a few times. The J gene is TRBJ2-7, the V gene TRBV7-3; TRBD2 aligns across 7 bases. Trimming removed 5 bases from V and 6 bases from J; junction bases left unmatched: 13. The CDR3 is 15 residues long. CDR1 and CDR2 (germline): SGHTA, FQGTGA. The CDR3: CASSAASAPGGEQYF. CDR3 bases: TGTGCCAGCAGCGCCGCCTCCGCCCCGGGAGGCGAGCAGTACTTC.

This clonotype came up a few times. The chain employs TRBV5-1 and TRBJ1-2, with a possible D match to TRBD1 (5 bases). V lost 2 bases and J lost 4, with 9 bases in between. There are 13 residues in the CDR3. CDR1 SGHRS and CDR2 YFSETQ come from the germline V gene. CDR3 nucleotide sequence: TGCGCCAGCAGCTTAGACGACAGCTATGGCTACACCTTC. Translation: CASSLDDSYGYTF.

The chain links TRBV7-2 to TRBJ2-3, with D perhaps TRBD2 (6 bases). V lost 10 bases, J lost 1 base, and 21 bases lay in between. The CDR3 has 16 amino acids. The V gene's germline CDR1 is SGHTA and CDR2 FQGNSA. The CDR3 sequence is CANSRGGPQGTDTQYF. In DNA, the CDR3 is TGTGCCAACTCCAGAGGAGGGCCTCAGGGCACAGATACGCAGTATTTT.

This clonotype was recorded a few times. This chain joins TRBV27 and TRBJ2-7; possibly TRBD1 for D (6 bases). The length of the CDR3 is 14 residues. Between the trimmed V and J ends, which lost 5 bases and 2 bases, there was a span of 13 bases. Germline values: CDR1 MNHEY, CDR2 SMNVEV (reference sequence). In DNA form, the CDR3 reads TGTGCCAGCAGTACTACAGGGCCACCCTACGAGCAGTACTTC. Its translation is CASSTTGPPYEQYF.

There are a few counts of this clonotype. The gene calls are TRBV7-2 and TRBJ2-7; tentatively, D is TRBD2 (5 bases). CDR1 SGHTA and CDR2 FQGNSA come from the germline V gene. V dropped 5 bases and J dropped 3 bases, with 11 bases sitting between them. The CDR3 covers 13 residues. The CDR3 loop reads CASSITRDYEQYF. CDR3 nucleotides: TGTGCCAGCAGCATTACCCGGGACTACGAGCAGTACTTC.

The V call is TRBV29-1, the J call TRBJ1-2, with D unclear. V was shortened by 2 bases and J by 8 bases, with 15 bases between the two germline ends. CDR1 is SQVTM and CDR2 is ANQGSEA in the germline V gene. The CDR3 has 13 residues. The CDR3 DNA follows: TGCAGCGTTGAACTCGACGGAATAGGAGGCTACACCTTC. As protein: CSVELDGIGGYTF.

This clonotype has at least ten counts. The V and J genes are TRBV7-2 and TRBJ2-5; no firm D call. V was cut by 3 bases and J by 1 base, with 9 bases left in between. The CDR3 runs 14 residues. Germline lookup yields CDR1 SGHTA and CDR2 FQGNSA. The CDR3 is CASSLSNPQETQYF. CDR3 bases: TGTGCCAGCAGCTTGTCTAACCCCCAAGAGACCCAGTACTTC.

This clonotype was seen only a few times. Here the CDR3 reads CASSMSGFSYNEQFF. The CDR3 DNA sequence: TGTGCCAGTAGTATGTCAGGGTTCAGCTACAATGAGCAGTTCTTC. The rearrangement links TRBV19 to TRBJ2-1; perhaps TRBD1 as D (5 bases). The length of the CDR3 is 15 residues. The germline CDR1 and CDR2 sequences are LNHDA and SQIVND (reference sequence). V was trimmed by 3 bases and J by 3 bases, leaving 12 bases between them.